This T cell receptor (beta chain) was documented in a study of T cell responses to AZD1222 COVID-19 vaccine. Trimming pared 1 base from V and 3 bases from J, leaving 6 bases between. The germline V gene encodes CDR1 SQVTM and CDR2 ANQGSEA. This CDR3 has 13 amino acids. Method: immunoSEQ multiplex PCR; TCRdb's copy keeps in-frame clones and lacks some. The profile shows about 140,000 clones, about 90% of them singletons. The sequences come from peripheral blood, collected 28 days after the second AZD1222 dose. The sequence derives from an adult who received the AZD1222 COVID-19 vaccine. The chain couples TRBV29-1 to TRBJ2-2, with D hard to call. CDR3 coding DNA: TGCAGCGTTGAAGTGGGGTACACCGGGGAGCTGTTTTTT. This gives the protein CSVEVGYTGELFF.